Each of the 15 T cell receptor beta chains below was sequenced from the same sample in a study of T-cell memory formation after mild COVID-19. TCRdb analysed the 5' RACE reads with MiXCR anew, one entry per CDR3 protein. The sample has fewer than 450,000 distinct CDR3 sequences; around a fifth are singletons. Material for sequencing was PBMCs or a T cell subset sorted from them (not recorded which). These receptors came from an adult woman who had mild COVID-19 (a few samples of this study predate the infection). Cell type and time point are not known.

This chain uses TRBV5-1 with TRBJ1-2, with a tentative D call TRBD1 (5 bases). The CDR3 sequence is 15 residues long. Germline-derived CDR1 and CDR2 are SGHRS and YFSETQ. Trimming stripped 0 bases from V and 3 bases from J, with 12 bases between. CDR3 sequence (DNA): TGCGCCAGCAGCTTGGCCAAAGGGGTTGACTATGGCTACACCTTC. Protein: CASSLAKGVDYGYTF.

Only a few counts were recorded for this clonotype. The CDR3 nucleotides are TGCAGTGCTAGACCAGATTTCAGTCACTATGGCTACACCTTC. Translated: CSARPDFSHYGYTF. The gene calls are TRBV20-1 and TRBJ1-2; D not certain. The CDR3 is made up of 14 amino acids. V lost 2 bases and J lost 3, with 13 bases in between. The germline V gene has CDR1 DFQATT and CDR2 SNEGSKA (reference sequence).

This clonotype showed up just once. The chain combines TRBV12-3 or TRBV12-4 with TRBJ1-1; D may be TRBD1 (6 bases). V lost 5 bases and J lost 0, with 22 bases in between. The CDR3 loop spans 18 amino acids. CDR3 bases: TGTGCCAGCAGTGACCGGGAGGCGTTCAGGGGTCTGAACACTGAAGCTTTCTTT. The encoded protein is CASSDREAFRGLNTEAFF.

J is TRBJ2-5 and V is TRBV11-3, with D possibly TRBD1 on 6 matching bases. The CDR3 contains 14 residues. Germline-derived CDR1 and CDR2 are SGHNT and YENEEA. Trimming removed 4 bases at V and 4 bases at J, with 13 bases between. CDR3 nucleotide sequence: TGTGCCAGCAGCTCGCACGACAGGAGAGAGACCCAGTACTTC. Translated, it gives CASSSHDRRETQYF.

The chain has TRBV5-4 and TRBJ2-3; the match to TRBD1 covers 10 bases. This CDR3 is 17 amino acids long. The V segment lost 4 bases and the J segment 2 bases; nucleotides outside the gene matches: 10. Germline V gene sequence: CDR1 SGHNT, CDR2 YYREEE (reference sequence). For the CDR3, the DNA is TGTGCCAGCAGCCCCAGGACAGGGGGGATTTCCACAGATACGCAGTATTTT. It specifies CASSPRTGGISTDTQYF.

Only a few counts were recorded for this clonotype. This chain joins TRBV2 and TRBJ1-1, with 7 nucleotides matching TRBD1. The CDR3 is made up of 14 amino acids. Germline V gene sequence: CDR1 SNHLY, CDR2 FYNNEI. After removal of 6 bases from V and 0 bases from J, the junction contained 4 bases not matched to a gene. CDR3 protein: CASRRTGVNTEAFF. Written as DNA, the CDR3 is TGTGCCAGCAGGAGGACAGGCGTGAACACTGAAGCTTTCTTT.

This clonotype was seen only a few times. V and J are TRBV29-1 and TRBJ1-1, with 10 nucleotides matching TRBD1. Germline CDR1 reads SQVTM; CDR2 reads ANQGSEA. V was clipped by 3 bases and J by 4 bases; unmatched bases: 2. The CDR3 consists of 13 residues. CDR3 coding DNA: TGCAGCGTTGAGGGGACAGGGGTCACTGAAGCTTTCTTT. Protein: CSVEGTGVTEAFF.

CDR3 loop: CATSDYQGPTDTQYF. Here the CDR3 DNA reads TGTGCCACCAGTGATTATCAGGGCCCGACAGATACGCAGTATTTT. This chain uses TRBV24-1 with TRBJ2-3; D may be TRBD1 (5 bases). Germline V CDR1 and CDR2: KGHDR, SFDVKD. Trimming left V 2 bases short and J 3 bases short, with 11 bases between. The CDR3 loop spans 15 amino acids.

V and J are TRBV7-9 and TRBJ2-7; 8 bases fit TRBD2. CDR1 is SEHNR and CDR2 is FQNEAQ in the germline V gene (reference sequence). The trim removed 3 bases at V and 0 bases at J, leaving 4 bases unmatched. This CDR3 is built from 15 residues. The CDR3 region is CASSFTSGVSYEQYF. CDR3 coding DNA: TGTGCCAGCAGCTTTACTAGCGGAGTCTCCTACGAGCAGTACTTC.

This chain links TRBV29-1 with TRBJ2-5; no clear D. CDR3 length: 14 residues. With 6 bases removed from V and 5 bases from J, the gap between germline ends came to 19 bases. The germline CDR1 and CDR2 sequences are SQVTM and ANQGSEA. The chain's CDR3 is CSVGKVLPRETQYF. The CDR3 DNA follows: TGCAGCGTCGGTAAGGTCTTGCCAAGGGAGACCCAGTACTTC. Combining the CDR3 with reference TRBV29-1 and TRBJ2-5 gives the whole variable domain SAVISQKPSRDICQRGTSLTIQCQVDSQVTMMFWYRQQPGQSLTLIATANQGSEATYESGFVIDKFPISRPNLTFSTLTVSNMSPEDSSIYLCSVGKVLPRETQYFGPGTRLLVL.

The chain recombines TRBV4-2 with TRBJ1-1; unclear D gene. CDR3 length: 16 residues. The V gene lost 0 bases and the J gene lost 1 base, with 12 bases spanning the gap. CDR1 is LGHNA, CDR2 YNFKEQ, per germline. This chain's CDR3 is CASSQDSPYQNTEAFF. The CDR3 coding sequence is TGTGCCAGCAGCCAAGATAGTCCCTATCAGAACACTGAAGCTTTCTTT.

The table lists this clonotype with many counts. This chain connects TRBV12-3 or TRBV12-4 to TRBJ1-1; D gene ambiguous. Trimming stripped 6 bases from V and 0 bases from J, with 14 bases between. This CDR3 spans 15 amino acids. The CDR3 loop reads CASRTDGRLNTEAFF. CDR3 DNA sequence: TGTGCCAGCAGGACTGACGGGCGGCTGAACACTGAAGCTTTCTTT.

This chain connects TRBV20-1 to TRBJ2-5; D unclear. Trimming took off 5 bases at V and 3 bases at J, with 10 bases between the two ends. From germline, CDR1 is DFQATT and CDR2 SNEGSKA (reference sequence). This CDR3 spans 12 amino acids. The CDR3 DNA sequence: TGCAGTGCTCAAGTCTTGAAAGAGACCCAGTACTTC. Translating gives CSAQVLKETQYF.

This clonotype was counted at least ten times. The J gene is TRBJ1-1, the V gene TRBV18; D is perhaps TRBD1 (5 bases). The CDR3 has 14 residues. The germline CDR1 and CDR2 sequences are KGHSH and LQKENI. V shed 6 bases and J shed 1 base, with 12 bases lying between them. The CDR3 DNA is TGTGCCAGCTCCCGACAGTCTACGAACACTGAAGCTTTCTTT. Translated, it gives CASSRQSTNTEAFF.

The chain employs TRBV30 and TRBJ2-3; maybe TRBD1 (5 bases). Germline CDR1 reads GTSNPN; CDR2 reads SVGIG (reference sequence). The length of the CDR3 is 13 residues. The germline V and J ends were trimmed by 5 bases and 2 bases, with 11 bases remaining between them. CDR3 DNA: TGTGCCTGGGACAGATCAGCCACAGATACGCAGTATTTT. Residues: CAWDRSATDTQYF.